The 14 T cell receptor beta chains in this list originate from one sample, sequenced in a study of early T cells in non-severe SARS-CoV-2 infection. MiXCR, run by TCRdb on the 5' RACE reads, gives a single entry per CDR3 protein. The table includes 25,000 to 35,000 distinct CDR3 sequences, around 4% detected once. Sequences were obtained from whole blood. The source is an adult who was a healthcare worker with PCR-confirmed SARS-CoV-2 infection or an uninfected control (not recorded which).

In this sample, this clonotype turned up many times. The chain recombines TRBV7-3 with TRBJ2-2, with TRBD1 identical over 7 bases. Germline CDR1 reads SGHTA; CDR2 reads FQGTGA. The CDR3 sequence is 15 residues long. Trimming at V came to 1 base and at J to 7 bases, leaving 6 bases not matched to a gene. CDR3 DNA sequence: TGTGCCAGCAGCTTAAGGACAGGCCTTGGCGGGGAGCTGTTTTTT. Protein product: CASSLRTGLGGELFF.

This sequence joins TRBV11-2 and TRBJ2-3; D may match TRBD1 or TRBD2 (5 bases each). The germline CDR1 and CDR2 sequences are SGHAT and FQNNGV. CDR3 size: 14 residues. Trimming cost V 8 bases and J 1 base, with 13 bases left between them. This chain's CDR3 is CASGGETRTDTQYF. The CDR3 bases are TGTGCCAGCGGGGGTGAGACCCGCACAGATACGCAGTATTTT.

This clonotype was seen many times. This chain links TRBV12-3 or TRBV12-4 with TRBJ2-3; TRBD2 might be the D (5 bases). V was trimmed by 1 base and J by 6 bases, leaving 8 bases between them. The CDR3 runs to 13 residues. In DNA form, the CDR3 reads TGTGCCAGCAGTTTAGGGAGGTCGGATACGCAGTATTTT. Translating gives CASSLGRSDTQYF.

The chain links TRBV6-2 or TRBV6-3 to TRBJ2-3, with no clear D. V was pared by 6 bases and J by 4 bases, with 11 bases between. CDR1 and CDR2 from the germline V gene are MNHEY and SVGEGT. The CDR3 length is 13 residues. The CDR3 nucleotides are TGTGCCAGCAGCAGACTGATACCAGATACGCAGTATTTT. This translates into CASSRLIPDTQYF.

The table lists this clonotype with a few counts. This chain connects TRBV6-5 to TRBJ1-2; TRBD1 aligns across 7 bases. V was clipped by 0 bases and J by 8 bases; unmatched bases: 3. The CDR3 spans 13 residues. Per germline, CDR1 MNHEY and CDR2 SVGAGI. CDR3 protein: CASSYSNRGGYTF. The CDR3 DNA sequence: TGTGCCAGCAGTTACTCGAACAGGGGAGGCTACACCTTC.

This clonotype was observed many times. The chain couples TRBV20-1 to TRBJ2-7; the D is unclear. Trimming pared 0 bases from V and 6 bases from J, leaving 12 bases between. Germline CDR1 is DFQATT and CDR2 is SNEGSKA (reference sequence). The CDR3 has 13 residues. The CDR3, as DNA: TGCAGTGCTAGAGATTCGGTTCAGGCCGAGCAGTACTTC. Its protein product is CSARDSVQAEQYF.

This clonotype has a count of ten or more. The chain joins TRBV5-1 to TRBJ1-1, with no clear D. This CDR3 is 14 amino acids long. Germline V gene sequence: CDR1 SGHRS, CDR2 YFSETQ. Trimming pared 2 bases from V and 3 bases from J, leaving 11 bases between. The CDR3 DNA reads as TGCGCCAGCAGCTTAATAGGCGGAGACACTGAAGCTTTCTTT. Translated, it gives CASSLIGGDTEAFF.

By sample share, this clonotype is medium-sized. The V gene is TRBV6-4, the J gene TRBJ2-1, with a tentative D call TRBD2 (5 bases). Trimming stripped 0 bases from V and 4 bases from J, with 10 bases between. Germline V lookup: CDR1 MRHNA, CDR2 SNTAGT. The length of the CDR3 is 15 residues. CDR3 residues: CASSDSITGYNEQFF. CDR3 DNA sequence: TGTGCCAGCAGTGACTCGATAACGGGGTACAATGAGCAGTTCTTC.

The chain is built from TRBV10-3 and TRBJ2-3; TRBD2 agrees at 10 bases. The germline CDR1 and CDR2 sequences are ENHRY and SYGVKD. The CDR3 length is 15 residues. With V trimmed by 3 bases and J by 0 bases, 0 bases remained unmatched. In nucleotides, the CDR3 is TGTGCCATCAGTGAACTAGCGGGGAGCACAGATACGCAGTATTTT. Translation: CAISELAGSTDTQYF.

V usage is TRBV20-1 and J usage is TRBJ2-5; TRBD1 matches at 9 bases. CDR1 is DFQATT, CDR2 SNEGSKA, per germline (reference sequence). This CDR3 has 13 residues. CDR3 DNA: TGCAGCGCCTGGGACAGGGCAGGAGAGACCCAGTACTTC. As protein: CSAWDRAGETQYF.

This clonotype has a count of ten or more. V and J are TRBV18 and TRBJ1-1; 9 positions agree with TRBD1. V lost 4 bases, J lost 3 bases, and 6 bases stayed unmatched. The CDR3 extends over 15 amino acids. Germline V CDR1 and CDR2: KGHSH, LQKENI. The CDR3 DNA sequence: TGTGCCAGCTCACGGAGGGACAGGGAGTACACTGAAGCTTTCTTT. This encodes CASSRRDREYTEAFF.

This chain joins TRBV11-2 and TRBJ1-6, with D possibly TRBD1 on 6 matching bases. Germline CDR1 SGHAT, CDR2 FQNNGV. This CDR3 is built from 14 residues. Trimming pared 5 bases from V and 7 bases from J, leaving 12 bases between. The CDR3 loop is CASSRFGQNSPLHF. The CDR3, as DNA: TGTGCCAGCAGCCGATTCGGACAGAATTCACCCCTCCACTTT.

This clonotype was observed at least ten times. CDR3 sequence (DNA): TGTGCCAGCAGCCAATGGCCAAGGGGGAACACTGAAGCTTTCTTT. Its translation: CASSQWPRGNTEAFF. The chain recombines TRBV7-9 with TRBJ1-1; a weak D match, TRBD1 (5 bases). The CDR3 runs 15 residues. Germline V gives CDR1 SEHNR, CDR2 FQNEAQ (reference sequence). V was pared by 5 bases and J by 1 base, with 14 bases between.

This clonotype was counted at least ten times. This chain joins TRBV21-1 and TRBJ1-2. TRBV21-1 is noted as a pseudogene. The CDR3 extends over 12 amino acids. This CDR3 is CASSDPNYGYTF. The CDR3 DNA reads TGTGCCAGCAGCGACCCTAACTATGGCTACACCTTC.